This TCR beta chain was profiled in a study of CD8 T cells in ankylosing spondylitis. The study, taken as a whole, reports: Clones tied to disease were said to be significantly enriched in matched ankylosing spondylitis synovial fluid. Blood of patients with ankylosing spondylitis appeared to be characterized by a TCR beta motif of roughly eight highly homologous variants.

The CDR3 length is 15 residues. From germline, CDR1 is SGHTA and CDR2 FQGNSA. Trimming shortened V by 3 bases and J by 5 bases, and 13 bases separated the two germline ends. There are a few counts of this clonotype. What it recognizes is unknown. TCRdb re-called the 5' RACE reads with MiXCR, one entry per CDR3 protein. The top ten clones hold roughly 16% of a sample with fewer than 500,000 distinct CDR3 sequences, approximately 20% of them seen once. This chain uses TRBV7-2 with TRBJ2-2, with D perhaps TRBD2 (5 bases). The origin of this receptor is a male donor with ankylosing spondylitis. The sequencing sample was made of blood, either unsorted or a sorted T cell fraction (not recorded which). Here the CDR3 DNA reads TGTGCCAGCAGCTTCTCGGGAATGGAGACCGGGGAGCTGTTTTTT. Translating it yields CASSFSGMETGELFF.